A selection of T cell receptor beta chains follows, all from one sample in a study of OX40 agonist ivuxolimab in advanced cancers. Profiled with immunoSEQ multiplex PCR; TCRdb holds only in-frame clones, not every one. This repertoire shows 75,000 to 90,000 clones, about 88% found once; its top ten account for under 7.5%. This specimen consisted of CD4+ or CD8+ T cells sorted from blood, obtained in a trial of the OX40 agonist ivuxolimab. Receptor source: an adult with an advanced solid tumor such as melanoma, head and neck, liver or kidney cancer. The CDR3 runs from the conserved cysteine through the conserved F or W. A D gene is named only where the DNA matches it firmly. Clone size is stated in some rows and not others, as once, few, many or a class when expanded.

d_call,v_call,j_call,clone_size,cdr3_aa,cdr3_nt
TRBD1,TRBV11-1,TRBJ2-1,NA,CASSKTGGFSYNEQFF,TGTGCCAGCAGCAAGACAGGGGGTTTTTCCTACAATGAGCAGTTCTTC
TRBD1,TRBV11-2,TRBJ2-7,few,CASSLVRDSLLYF,TGTGCCAGCAGCTTAGTCCGGGACAGTTTATTGTACTTC
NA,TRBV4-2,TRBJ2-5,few,CASSQTGTRLKTQYF,TGTGCCAGCAGCCAGACCGGGACGAGGTTGAAGACCCAGTACTTC
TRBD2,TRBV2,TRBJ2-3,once,CASSTGLAGADTQYF,TGTGCCAGCAGTACCGGACTAGCGGGAGCAGATACGCAGTATTTT
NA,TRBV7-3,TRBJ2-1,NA,CASSLLGGYNEQFF,TGTGCCAGCAGCTTACTAGGGGGCTACAATGAGCAGTTCTTC
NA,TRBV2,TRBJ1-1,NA,CASSRQMVGNTEAFF,TGTGCCAGCAGCCGACAGATGGTTGGGAACACTGAAGCTTTCTTT
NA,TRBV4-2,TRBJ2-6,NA,CASSVSGTNSGANVLTF,TGTGCCAGCAGCGTAAGTGGTACCAACTCTGGGGCCAACGTCCTGACTTTC
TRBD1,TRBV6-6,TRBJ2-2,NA,CASRWTAQTGAGELFF,TGTGCCAGCAGATGGACAGCGCAGACAGGGGCCGGGGAGCTGTTTTTT
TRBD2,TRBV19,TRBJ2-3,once,CASSITQREVTTDTQYF,TGTGCCAGTAGTATAACACAGCGGGAGGTTACCACAGATACGCAGTATTTT
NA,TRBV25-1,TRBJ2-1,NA,CASSGGGLSEQFF,TGTGCCAGCAGTGGGGGAGGCTTAAGCGAGCAGTTCTTC
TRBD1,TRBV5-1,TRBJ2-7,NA,CASSLLGQGTYEQYF,TGCGCCAGCAGCTTGTTGGGACAGGGGACCTACGAGCAGTACTTC
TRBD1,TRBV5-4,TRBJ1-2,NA,CASSRPGTDVYGYTF,TGTGCCAGCAGCCGCCCCGGGACAGACGTCTATGGCTACACCTTC
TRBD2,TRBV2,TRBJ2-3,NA,CASSRGGQSDTQYF,TGTGCCAGTTCGCGGGGGGGCCAGTCAGATACGCAGTATTTT
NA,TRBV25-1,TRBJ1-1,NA,CASRGLWGKTEAFF,TGTGCCAGCAGGGGGCTATGGGGGAAGACTGAAGCTTTCTTT
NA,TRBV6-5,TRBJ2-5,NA,CASSSANQETQYF,TGTGCCAGCAGTTCAGCGAACCAAGAGACCCAGTACTTC
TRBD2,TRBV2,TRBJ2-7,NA,CASRGTSGSYEQYF,TGTGCCAGCAGGGGGACTAGCGGTTCCTACGAGCAGTACTTC
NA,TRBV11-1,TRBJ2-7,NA,CASSPGRSLGQYF,TGTGCCAGCAGCCCTGGGAGGAGTCTTGGGCAGTACTTC
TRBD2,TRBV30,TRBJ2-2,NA,CAWRRPGTSGTGELFF,TGTGCCTGGAGGAGACCCGGGACTAGCGGGACCGGGGAGCTGTTTTTT
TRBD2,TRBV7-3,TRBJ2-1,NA,CASSSLAGSYNEQFF,TGTGCCAGCAGCTCCCTAGCGGGTTCCTACAATGAGCAGTTCTTC
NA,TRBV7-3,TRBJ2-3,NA,CASSLSTIYTDTQYF,TGTGCCAGCAGCTTATCTACAATTTACACAGATACGCAGTATTTT
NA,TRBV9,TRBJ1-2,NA,CASSAGSTGGSGLGYTF,TGTGCCAGCAGCGCCGGGTCGACAGGCGGGTCAGGGTTGGGCTACACCTTC
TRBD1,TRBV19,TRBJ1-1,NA,CASSIASTGGTAFF,TGTGCCAGTAGTATTGCCTCGACAGGGGGTACGGCTTTCTTT
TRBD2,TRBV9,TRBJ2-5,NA,CASSGLAGGLVTETQYF,TGTGCCAGCAGCGGACTAGCGGGAGGCCTTGTGACAGAGACCCAGTACTTC
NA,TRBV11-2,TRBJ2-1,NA,CASSSWKQGVVQFF,TGTGCCAGCAGCTCATGGAAACAGGGAGTTGTGCAGTTCTTC
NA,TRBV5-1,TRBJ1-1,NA,CASSLASWGTEAFF,TGCGCCAGCAGCTTGGCCTCGTGGGGCACTGAAGCTTTCTTT
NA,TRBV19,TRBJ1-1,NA,CASRGLGQQSTEAFF,TGTGCCAGCAGGGGCTTAGGACAGCAATCGACTGAAGCTTTCTTT
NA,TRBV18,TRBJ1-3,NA,CASSSSFEVLSGNTIYF,TGTGCCAGCTCATCCTCTTTCGAAGTGCTCTCTGGAAACACCATATATTTT
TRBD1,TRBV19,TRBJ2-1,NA,CASSGTGGSNEQFF,TGTGCCAGCTCCGGGACAGGGGGATCCAATGAGCAGTTCTTC
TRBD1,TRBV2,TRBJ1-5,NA,CASSRDRNQPQHF,TGTGCCAGCAGCCGGGACAGAAATCAGCCCCAGCATTTT
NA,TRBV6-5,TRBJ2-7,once,CATRGTNSYEQYF,TGTGCCACCCGAGGAACTAACTCCTACGAGCAGTACTTC
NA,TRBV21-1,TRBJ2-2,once,CASSKGDRHTGELFF,TGTGCCAGCAGCAAAGGGGACAGACACACCGGGGAGCTGTTTTTT
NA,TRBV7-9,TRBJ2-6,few,CASSFILSGANVLTF,TGTGCCAGCAGTTTCATCCTCTCTGGGGCCAACGTCCTGACTTTC
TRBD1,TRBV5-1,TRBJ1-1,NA,CASSLGTGARTEAFF,TGCGCCAGCAGCTTGGGAACAGGGGCGAGGACTGAAGCTTTCTTT
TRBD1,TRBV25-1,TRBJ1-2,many,CASSESDRDGRGYTF,TGTGCCAGCAGTGAATCCGACAGGGATGGGAGGGGCTACACCTTC
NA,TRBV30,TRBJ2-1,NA,CAWSVLGNEQFF,TGTGCCTGGAGTGTACTAGGAAATGAGCAGTTCTTC
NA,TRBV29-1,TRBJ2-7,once,CSVSGQGGTYEQYF,TGCAGCGTCTCTGGACAGGGAGGGACCTACGAGCAGTACTTC
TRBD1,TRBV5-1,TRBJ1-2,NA,CASSLRRQGNYGYTF,TGCGCCAGCAGCCTAAGGAGACAGGGCAACTATGGCTACACCTTC
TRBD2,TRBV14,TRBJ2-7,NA,CASSQEGGLAGVTYEQYF,TGTGCCAGCAGCCAAGAGGGGGGACTAGCGGGAGTTACCTACGAGCAGTACTTC
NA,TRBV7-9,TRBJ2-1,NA,CASTRAGGHNEQFF,TGTGCCAGCACTAGAGCCGGGGGACACAATGAGCAGTTCTTC
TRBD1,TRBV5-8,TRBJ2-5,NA,CASSSDRARETQYF,TGTGCCAGCAGCTCCGACAGGGCCAGAGAGACCCAGTACTTC
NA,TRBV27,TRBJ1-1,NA,CASSRRQTGAEAFF,TGTGCCAGCAGCCGACGACAGACGGGGGCTGAAGCTTTCTTT
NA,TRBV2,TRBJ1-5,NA,CASRDNNQPQHF,TGTGCCAGCAGGGACAACAATCAGCCCCAGCATTTT
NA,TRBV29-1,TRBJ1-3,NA,CSVETGTGNTIYF,TGCAGCGTTGAAACGGGAACTGGAAACACCATATATTTT
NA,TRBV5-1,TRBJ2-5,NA,CASSLDGAGETQYF,TGCGCCAGCAGCTTGGACGGGGCTGGGGAGACCCAGTACTTC
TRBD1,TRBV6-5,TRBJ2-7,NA,CASSVLGTGSYEQYF,TGTGCCAGCAGTGTCCTCGGGACAGGGTCCTACGAGCAGTACTTC
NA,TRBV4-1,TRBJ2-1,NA,CASSQARPLAASYNEQFF,TGCGCCAGCAGCCAAGCTCGGCCCTTAGCAGCTTCCTACAATGAGCAGTTCTTC
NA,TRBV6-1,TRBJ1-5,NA,CASSERQVQGAQHF,TGTGCCAGCAGTGAGCGGCAGGTCCAAGGAGCCCAGCATTTT
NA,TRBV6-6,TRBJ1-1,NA,CASSPRRGENTEAFF,TGTGCCAGCAGCCCCCGCAGGGGAGAGAACACTGAAGCTTTCTTT
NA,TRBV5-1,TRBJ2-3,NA,CASSWSSLAGFTDTQYF,TGCGCCAGCAGCTGGTCAAGCCTCGCAGGGTTCACAGATACGCAGTATTTT
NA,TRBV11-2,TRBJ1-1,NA,CASSLSRGTEAFF,TGTGCCAGCAGCTTATCGAGAGGCACTGAAGCTTTCTTT
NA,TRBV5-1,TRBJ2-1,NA,CASSLQGGRSYNEQFF,TGCGCCAGCAGCTTACAGGGTGGGCGCTCCTACAATGAGCAGTTCTTC
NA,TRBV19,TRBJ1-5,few,CASSQPGRQPQHF,TGTGCCAGTAGTCAGCCGGGACGCCAGCCCCAGCATTTT
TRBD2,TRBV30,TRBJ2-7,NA,CAWRTSEAEQYF,TGTGCCTGGAGGACTAGCGAAGCCGAGCAGTACTTC
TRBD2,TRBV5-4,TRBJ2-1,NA,CASSLGFQGGSYNEQFF,TGTGCCAGCAGCTTGGGCTTCCAGGGAGGGAGCTACAATGAGCAGTTCTTC